This T cell receptor beta chain was identified in a study of T cells in Graves' hyperthyroidism and ophthalmopathy. Amplified regions were TCR beta CDR3 sequences from RNA transcripts. First-round RT-PCR of the TCR CDR3 relied on the HTBI primer set. TCRdb reprocessed the multiplex PCR reads via MiXCR and lists one record per CDR3 protein. The sample records about 530,000 distinct CDR3 sequences, approximately 17% being singletons. The sample holds many counts of this clonotype. From germline, CDR1 is MNHNS and CDR2 SASEGT. V was clipped by 7 bases and J by 3 bases, with 9 bases between them. The CDR3 consists of 12 residues. The cohort's ophthalmopathy patients, a group with duration under 3 months, had a Clinical Activity Score of at least 3 and a NOSPECS grade of at least 4.

The receptor was isolated from a woman aged 18 to 35 with Graves' ophthalmopathy. Sample: blood. The chain joins TRBV6-1 to TRBJ1-1; D is unclear. In DNA form, the CDR3 reads TGTGCCAGCATAAGTGCGGACACTGAAGCTTTCTTT. Its translation: CASISADTEAFF.